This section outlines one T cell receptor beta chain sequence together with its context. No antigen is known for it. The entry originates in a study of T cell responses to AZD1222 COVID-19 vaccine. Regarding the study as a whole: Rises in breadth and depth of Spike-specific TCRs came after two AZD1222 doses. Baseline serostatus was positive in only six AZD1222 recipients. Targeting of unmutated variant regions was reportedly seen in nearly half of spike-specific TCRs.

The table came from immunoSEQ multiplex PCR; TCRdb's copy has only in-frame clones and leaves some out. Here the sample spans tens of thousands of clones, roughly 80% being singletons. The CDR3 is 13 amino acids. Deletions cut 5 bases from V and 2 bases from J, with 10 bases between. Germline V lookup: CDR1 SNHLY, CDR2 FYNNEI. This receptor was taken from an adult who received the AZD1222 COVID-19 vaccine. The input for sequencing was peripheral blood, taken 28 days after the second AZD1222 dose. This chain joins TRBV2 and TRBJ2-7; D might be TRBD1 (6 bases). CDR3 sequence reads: CASSRSGAYEQYF. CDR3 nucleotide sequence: TGTGCCAGCAGTCGTTCAGGGGCCTACGAGCAGTACTTC.